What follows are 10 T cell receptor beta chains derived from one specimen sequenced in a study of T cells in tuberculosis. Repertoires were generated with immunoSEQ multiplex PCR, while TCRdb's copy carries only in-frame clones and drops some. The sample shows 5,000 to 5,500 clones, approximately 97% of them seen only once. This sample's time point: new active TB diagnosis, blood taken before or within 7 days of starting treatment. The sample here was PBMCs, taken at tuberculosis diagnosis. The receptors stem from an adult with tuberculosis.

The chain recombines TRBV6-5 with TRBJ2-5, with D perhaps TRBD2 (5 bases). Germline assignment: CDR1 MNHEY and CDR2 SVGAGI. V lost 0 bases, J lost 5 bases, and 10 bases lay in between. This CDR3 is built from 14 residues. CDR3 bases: TGTGCCAGCAGTTACTCGGCACGAGGGGAGACCCAGTACTTC. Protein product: CASSYSARGETQYF.

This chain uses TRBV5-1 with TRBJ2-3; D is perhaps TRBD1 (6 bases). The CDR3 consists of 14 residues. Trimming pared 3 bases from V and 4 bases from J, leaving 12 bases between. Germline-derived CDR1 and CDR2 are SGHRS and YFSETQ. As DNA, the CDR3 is TGCGCCAGCAGCTACGGACAGTTGGCAGATACGCAGTATTTT. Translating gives CASSYGQLADTQYF.

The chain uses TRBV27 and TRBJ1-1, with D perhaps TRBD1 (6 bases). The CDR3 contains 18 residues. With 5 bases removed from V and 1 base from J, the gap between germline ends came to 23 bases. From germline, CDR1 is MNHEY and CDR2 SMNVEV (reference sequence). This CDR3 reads CASSPLGGGESENTEAFF. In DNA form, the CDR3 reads TGTGCCAGCAGTCCCCTAGGAGGGGGGGAATCAGAGAACACTGAAGCTTTCTTT.

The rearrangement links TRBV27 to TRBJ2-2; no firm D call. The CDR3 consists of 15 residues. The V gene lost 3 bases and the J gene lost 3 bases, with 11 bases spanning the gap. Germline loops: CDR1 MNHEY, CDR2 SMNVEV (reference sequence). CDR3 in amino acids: CASSFQIPHTGELFF. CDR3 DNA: TGTGCCAGCAGTTTTCAGATCCCGCACACCGGGGAGCTGTTTTTT.

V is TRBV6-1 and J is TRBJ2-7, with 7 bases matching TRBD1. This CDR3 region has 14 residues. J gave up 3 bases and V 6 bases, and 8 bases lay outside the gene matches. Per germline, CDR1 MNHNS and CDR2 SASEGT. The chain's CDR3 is CASREGQQNYEQYF. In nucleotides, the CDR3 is TGTGCCAGCAGAGAGGGACAGCAAAACTACGAGCAGTACTTC.

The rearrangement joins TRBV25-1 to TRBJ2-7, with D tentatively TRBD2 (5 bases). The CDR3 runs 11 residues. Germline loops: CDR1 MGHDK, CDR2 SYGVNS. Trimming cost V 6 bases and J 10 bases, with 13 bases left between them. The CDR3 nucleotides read TGTGCCAGCAGCCCCGGGGTCGTCCAGTACTTC. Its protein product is CASSPGVVQYF.

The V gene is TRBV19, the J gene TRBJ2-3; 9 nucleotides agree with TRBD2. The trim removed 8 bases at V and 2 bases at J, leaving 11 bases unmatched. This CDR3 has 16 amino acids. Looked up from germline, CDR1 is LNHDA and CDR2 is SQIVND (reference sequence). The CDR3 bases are TGTGCCAGTCCCCCTGGGGGCGGGGGGGCCACAGATACGCAGTATTTT. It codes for CASPPGGGGATDTQYF.

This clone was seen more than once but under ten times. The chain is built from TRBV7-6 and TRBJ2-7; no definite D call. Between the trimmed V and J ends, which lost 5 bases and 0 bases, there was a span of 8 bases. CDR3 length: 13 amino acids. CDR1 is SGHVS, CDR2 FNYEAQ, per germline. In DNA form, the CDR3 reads TGTGCCAGCAGCCCCCCCAGCTCCTACGAGCAGTACTTC. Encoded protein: CASSPPSSYEQYF.

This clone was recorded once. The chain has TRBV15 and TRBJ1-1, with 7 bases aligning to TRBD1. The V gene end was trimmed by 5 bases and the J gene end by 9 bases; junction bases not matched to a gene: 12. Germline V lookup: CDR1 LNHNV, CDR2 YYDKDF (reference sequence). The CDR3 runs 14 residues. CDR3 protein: CATSGGTADFQAFF. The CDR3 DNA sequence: TGTGCCACCAGCGGTGGGACAGCGGATTTTCAAGCTTTCTTT.

The CDR3 DNA reads TGCGCCAGCAGTGACGCCGGCTCTAGGAGGCCAGATACGCAGTATTTT. It encodes CASSDAGSRRPDTQYF. V usage is TRBV10-2 and J usage is TRBJ2-3; D is perhaps TRBD2 (5 bases). V was clipped by 3 bases and J by 4 bases, with 17 bases between them. The CDR3 totals 16 residues. Germline V lookup: CDR1 WSHSY, CDR2 SAAADI.